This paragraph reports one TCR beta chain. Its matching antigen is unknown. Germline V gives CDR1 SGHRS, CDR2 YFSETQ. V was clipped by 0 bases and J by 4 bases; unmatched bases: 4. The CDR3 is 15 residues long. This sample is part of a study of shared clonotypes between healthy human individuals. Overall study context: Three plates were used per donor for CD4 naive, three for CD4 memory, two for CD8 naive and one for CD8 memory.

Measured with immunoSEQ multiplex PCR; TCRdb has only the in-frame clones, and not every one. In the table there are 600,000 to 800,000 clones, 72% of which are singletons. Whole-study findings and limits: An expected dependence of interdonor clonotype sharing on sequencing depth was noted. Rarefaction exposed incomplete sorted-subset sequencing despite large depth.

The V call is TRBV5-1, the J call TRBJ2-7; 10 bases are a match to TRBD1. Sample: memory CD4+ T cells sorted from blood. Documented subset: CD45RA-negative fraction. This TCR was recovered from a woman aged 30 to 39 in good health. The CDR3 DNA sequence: TGCGCCAGCAGCTTGGGGGGACAGGGGATGTACGAGCAGTACTTC. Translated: CASSLGGQGMYEQYF.